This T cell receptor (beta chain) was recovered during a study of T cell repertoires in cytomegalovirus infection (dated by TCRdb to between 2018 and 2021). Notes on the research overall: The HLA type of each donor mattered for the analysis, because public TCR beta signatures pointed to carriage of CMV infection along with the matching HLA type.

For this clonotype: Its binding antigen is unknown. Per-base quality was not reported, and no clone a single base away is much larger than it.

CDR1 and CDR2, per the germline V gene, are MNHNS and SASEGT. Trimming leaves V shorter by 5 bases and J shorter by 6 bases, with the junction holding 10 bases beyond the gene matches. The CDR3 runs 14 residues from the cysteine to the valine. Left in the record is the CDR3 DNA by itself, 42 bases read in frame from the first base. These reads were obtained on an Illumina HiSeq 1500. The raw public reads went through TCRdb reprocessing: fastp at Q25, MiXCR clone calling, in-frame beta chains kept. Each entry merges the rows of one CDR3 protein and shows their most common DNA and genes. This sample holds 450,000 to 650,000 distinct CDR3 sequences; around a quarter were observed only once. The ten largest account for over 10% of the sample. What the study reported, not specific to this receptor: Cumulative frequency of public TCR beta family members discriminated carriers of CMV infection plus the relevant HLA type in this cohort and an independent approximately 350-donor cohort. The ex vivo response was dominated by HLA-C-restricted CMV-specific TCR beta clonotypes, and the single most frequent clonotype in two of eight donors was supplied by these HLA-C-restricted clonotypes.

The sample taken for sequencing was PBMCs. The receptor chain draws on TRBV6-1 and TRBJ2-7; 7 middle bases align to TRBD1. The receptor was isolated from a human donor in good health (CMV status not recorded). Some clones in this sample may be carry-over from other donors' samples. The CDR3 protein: CASSPSTGWIEQYV. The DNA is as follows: TGTGCCAGCAGTCCCTCGACAGGGTGGATCGAGCAGTACGTC.